This T cell receptor beta chain was captured by sequencing in a study of lymphopenia after photon versus proton radiotherapy (dated by TCRdb to the late 2010s). General notes on the study: The study compared the immunological effects of photon versus proton radiation therapy in patients with gastrointestinal tumors who developed high-grade lymphopenia. The cohort comprised under 25 patients with gastrointestinal tumors who received either photon or proton therapy and then developed lymphopenia. The study aimed to characterize how the two radiation modalities differ in their impact on the immune system. What the authors observed across the whole study: Across the cohort, among patients who died, a greater drop in TCR diversity after the nadir was inversely correlated with overall survival time. Once the lymphocyte count had reached its nadir, the repertoires of photon-treated patients showed oligoclonal expansion, particularly of CD8+ Temra cells, and this expansion drove the decline in diversity. The survival association was assessed only in patients who died, and the authors presented better survival with proton therapy as a possibility rather than a demonstrated result. Relative stability during treatment was observed in proton-treated patients, whereas loss of naive T cells and TCR diversity and gain of effector/memory populations were observed in photon-treated patients.

Of note for this clone: Which antigen it targets is not known. No base-level quality is on record; no much larger clone is a single base apart.

Libraries came from the immunoSEQ multiplex PCR assay. T cell repertoires were profiled by deep sequencing of rearranged TCR beta loci, alongside multiparametric flow cytometry. The table was pulled from immuneACCESS by TCRdb, which kept in-frame rearrangements only. Such tables lose some clones; where checked, under half of the loss comes from unresolved V genes, and the rest has no known cause. For this sample there are around 24,000 clones; 85% to 90% appear just once. In total, the top ten clones hold around 5.3% of the sample. The sample was peripheral blood, taken from a patient treated with photon-based radiotherapy. This TCR was sampled from a man aged 25-45 years with gastric cancer.

CDR3 protein: CASSTIGLGTEAFF. The bases are TGTGCCAGCTCGACCATAGGGCTAGGCACTGAAGCTTTCTTT. This receptor chain uses TRBV6-5 and TRBJ1-1, with an unclear D gene assignment. In the germline V gene, CDR1 corresponds to MNHEY and CDR2 to SVGAGI. Inclusive of the bounding cysteine and phenylalanine, the CDR3 is 14 residues long. Here the CDR3 DNA is all that survives: 42 bases in frame from base 1. V was cut back by 8 bases and J by 4 bases, leaving a gap of 17 bases between them.